One sample yielded the 12 T cell receptor beta chains listed below, sequenced in a study of CD8 T cells in ankylosing spondylitis. TCRdb reprocessed the 5' RACE reads with MiXCR, giving one entry per CDR3 protein. The sample lists approximately 350,000 distinct CDR3 sequences; 20% were seen once. The sequenced sample was blood, either unsorted or a sorted T cell fraction (not recorded which). The receptors here all came from a male donor with ankylosing spondylitis or in good health (not recorded which).

The V and J genes are TRBV28 and TRBJ2-5; 14 bases line up with TRBD2. The CDR3 length is 17 residues. Germline CDR1 is MDHEN and CDR2 is SYDVKM. With 4 bases clipped from V and 3 bases from J, the junction kept 7 bases outside the gene matches. The chain's CDR3 is CASSSGLAGGAEETQYF. The CDR3 DNA sequence: TGTGCCAGCAGTTCCGGACTAGCGGGGGGAGCCGAAGAGACCCAGTACTTC.

The sample holds a few counts of this clonotype. The chain employs TRBV21-1 and TRBJ2-5; the tabulated D call, TRBD1, remains unverified against the DNA. TRBV21-1 constitutes a pseudogene. CDR3 length: 12 amino acids. CDR3 amino acids: CASHVPLGTQYF. Here the CDR3 DNA reads TGTGCCAGCCATGTCCCCCTTGGGACCCAGTACTTC.

The chain carries TRBV7-9 and TRBJ1-4; no reliable D call. This CDR3 has 15 residues. Germline lookup yields CDR1 SEHNR and CDR2 FQNEAQ (reference sequence). V lost 3 bases and J lost 1, with 9 bases in between. CDR3 bases: TGTGCCAGCAGCTTCTCCGAGGGAACTAATGAAAAACTGTTTTTT. Protein sequence: CASSFSEGTNEKLFF.

This clonotype was observed a handful of times. The chain recombines TRBV7-9 with TRBJ2-1; 10 positions match TRBD2. CDR3 size: 17 residues. V was pared by 3 bases and J by 2 bases, with 7 bases of the junction left unmatched. CDR1 and CDR2 (germline): SEHNR, FQNEAQ (reference sequence). CDR3 DNA: TGTGCCAGCAGCTTCCCGGGGCTAGCGGGAGCCTACAATGAGCAGTTCTTC. Its protein product is CASSFPGLAGAYNEQFF.

This clonotype occurred a few times. The chain joins TRBV5-1 to TRBJ1-1; the D is unclear. Germline CDR1 SGHRS, CDR2 YFSETQ. The ends were cut back, 2 bases at V and 1 base at J, with 9 bases in the middle. The CDR3 is 14 residues long. CDR3 region: CASSFWEGNTEAFF. In nucleotides, the CDR3 is TGCGCCAGCAGCTTCTGGGAGGGGAACACTGAAGCTTTCTTT.

J is TRBJ2-7 and V is TRBV20-1; D possibly matches TRBD1 or TRBD2 (6 bases each). Germline V lookup: CDR1 DFQATT, CDR2 SNEGSKA (reference sequence). Between the trimmed V and J ends, which lost 4 bases and 2 bases, there was a span of 24 bases. The CDR3 totals 17 residues. The DNA for the CDR3 is TGCAGTGCTATCGAAGGTGGGGGGACAATAGAAACCTACGAGCAGTACTTC. Translation: CSAIEGGGTIETYEQYF.

J is TRBJ1-4 and V is TRBV6-1, with 8 nucleotides matching TRBD1. CDR1 MNHNS and CDR2 SASEGT come from the germline V gene. There are 13 residues in the CDR3. Germline trimming cut 8 bases from V and 12 bases from J; bases unmatched to any gene: 11. This CDR3 reads CASFGQGFEELFF. CDR3 nucleotide sequence: TGTGCCAGCTTTGGACAGGGCTTCGAGGAACTGTTTTTT.

This sequence joins TRBV12-3 or TRBV12-4 and TRBJ2-2, with TRBD2 matching over 8 bases. The V and J ends lost 6 bases and 0 bases, in that order; junction bases with no gene match: 6. CDR3 length: 16 amino acids. Here the CDR3 reads CASSTGLVPNTGELFF. In DNA form, the CDR3 reads TGTGCCAGCAGCACGGGACTAGTGCCGAACACCGGGGAGCTGTTTTTT.

This clonotype was counted a few times. This chain uses TRBV2 with TRBJ2-1, with a tentative D call TRBD1 (6 bases). The CDR3 is 19 residues long. V lost 6 bases and J 0 bases, leaving 24 bases between the germline ends. The germline gives CDR1 SNHLY, CDR2 FYNNEI. CDR3 protein: CASSAAGLRDTASYNEQFF. The CDR3 DNA is TGTGCCAGCAGCGCCGCCGGGCTTAGGGACACTGCCTCCTACAATGAGCAGTTCTTC.

The gene calls are TRBV29-1 and TRBJ2-5; 7 positions match TRBD2. Germline-derived CDR1 and CDR2 are SQVTM and ANQGSEA. V was clipped by 0 bases and J by 2 bases; unmatched bases: 9. CDR3 length: 16 residues. CDR3 protein: CSVEDQALGGQETQYF. CDR3 in DNA: TGCAGCGTTGAAGATCAGGCCCTCGGGGGGCAAGAGACCCAGTACTTC.

A few counts support this clonotype. One junction end disagrees with the germline gene, perhaps due to a read error. The chain carries TRBV15 and TRBJ1-2, with 9 bases aligning to TRBD1. The CDR3 is 15 amino acids. Germline V gene data show CDR1 as LNHNV and CDR2 as YYDKDF (reference sequence). The CDR3: CATSRDRGTNYGYTF. DNA of the CDR3: TGTGCCACCAGCCGAGACAGGGGGACTAACTATGGCTACACCTTC.

This rearrangement joins TRBV5-6 to TRBJ2-7; 9 bases align to TRBD2. CDR1 SGHDT and CDR2 YYEEEE come from the germline V gene. The CDR3 is made up of 13 amino acids. Trimming at V came to 6 bases and at J to 1 base, leaving 2 bases not matched to a gene. This CDR3 is CASKAGGSYEQYF. The CDR3 DNA sequence: TGTGCCAGCAAGGCGGGGGGGTCCTACGAGCAGTACTTC.